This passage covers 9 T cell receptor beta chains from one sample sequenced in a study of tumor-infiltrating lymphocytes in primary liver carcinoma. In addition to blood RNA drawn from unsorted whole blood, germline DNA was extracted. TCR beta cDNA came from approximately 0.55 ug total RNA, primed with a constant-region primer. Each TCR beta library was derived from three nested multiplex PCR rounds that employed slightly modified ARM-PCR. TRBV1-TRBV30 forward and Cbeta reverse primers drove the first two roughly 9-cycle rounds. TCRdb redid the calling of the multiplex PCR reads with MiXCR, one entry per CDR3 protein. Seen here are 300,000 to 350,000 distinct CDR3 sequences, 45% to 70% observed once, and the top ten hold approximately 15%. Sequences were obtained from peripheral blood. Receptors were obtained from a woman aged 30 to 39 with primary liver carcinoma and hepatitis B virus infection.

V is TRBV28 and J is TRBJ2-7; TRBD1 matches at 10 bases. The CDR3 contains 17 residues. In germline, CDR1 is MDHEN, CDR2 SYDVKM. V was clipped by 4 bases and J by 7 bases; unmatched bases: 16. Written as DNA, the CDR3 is TGTGCCAGCAGTTCCTCGCGTCCCGGGACAGGGGCTTGGGAGCAGTACTTC. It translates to CASSSSRPGTGAWEQYF.

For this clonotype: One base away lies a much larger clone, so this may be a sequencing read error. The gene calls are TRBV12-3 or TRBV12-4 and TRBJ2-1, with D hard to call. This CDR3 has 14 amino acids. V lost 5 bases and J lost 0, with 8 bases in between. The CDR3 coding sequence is TGTGCCAGCAGTCCAGTTGGCTCCTACAATGAGCAGTTCTTC. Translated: CASSPVGSYNEQFF.

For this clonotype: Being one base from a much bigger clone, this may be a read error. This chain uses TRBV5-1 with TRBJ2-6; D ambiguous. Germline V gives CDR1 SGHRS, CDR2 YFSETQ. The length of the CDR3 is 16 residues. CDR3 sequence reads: CANSPWAGSGANVLTF. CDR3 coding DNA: TGCGCCAACAGCCCCTGGGCAGGCTCTGGGGCCAACGTCCTGACTTTC.

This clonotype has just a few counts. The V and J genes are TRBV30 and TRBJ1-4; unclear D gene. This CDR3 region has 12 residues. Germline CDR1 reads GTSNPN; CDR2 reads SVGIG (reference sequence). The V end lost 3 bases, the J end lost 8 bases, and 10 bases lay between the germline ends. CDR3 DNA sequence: TGTGCCTGGAGCCAAATCAAGGAAAAACTGTTTTTT. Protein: CAWSQIKEKLFF. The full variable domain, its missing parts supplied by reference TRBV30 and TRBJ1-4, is SQTIHQWPATLVQPVGSPLSLECTVEGTSNPNLYWYRQAAGRGLQLLFYSVGIGQISSEVPQNLSASRPQDRQFILSSKKLLLSDSGFYLCAWSQIKEKLFFGSGTQLSVL.

The CDR3 DNA follows: TGTGCCAGCAGACCTCTCGGGGAGGGAAAGGAAACTGAAGCTTTCTTT. Protein sequence: CASRPLGEGKETEAFF. The chain links TRBV5-6 to TRBJ1-1; D gene unclear. Trimming removed 5 bases at V and 5 bases at J, with 22 bases between. The CDR3 consists of 16 residues. Germline CDR1 is SGHDT and CDR2 is YYEEEE.

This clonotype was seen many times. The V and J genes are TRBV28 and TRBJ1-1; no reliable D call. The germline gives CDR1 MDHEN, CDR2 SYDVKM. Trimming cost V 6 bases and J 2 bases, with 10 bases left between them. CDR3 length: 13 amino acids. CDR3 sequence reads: CASRLYPNTEAFF. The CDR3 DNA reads TGTGCCAGCAGGCTTTACCCCAACACTGAAGCTTTCTTT. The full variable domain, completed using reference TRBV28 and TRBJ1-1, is DVKVTQSSRYLVKRTGEKVFLECVQDMDHENMFWYRQDPGLGLRLIYFSYDVKMKEKGDIPEGYSVSREKKERFSLILESASTNQTSMYLCASRLYPNTEAFFGQGTRLTVV.

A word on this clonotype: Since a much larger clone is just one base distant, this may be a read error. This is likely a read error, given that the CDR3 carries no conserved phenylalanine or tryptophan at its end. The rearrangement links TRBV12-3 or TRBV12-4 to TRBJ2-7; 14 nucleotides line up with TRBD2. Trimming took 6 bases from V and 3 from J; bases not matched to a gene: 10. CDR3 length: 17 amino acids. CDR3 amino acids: CASRLGTSGSLGYEQYL. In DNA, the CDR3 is TGTGCCAGCAGACTCGGGACTAGCGGGAGCTTGGGCTACGAGCAGTACTTG.

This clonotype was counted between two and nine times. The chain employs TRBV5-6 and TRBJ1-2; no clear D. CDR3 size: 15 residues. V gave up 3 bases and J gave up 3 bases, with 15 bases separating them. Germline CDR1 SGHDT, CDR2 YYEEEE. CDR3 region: CASSWAGEYDYGYTF. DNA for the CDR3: TGTGCCAGCAGCTGGGCGGGAGAGTACGACTATGGCTACACCTTC.

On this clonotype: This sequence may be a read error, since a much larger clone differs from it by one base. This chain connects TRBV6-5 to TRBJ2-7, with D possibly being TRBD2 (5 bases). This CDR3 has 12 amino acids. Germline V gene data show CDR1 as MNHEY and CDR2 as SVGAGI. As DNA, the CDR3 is TGTGCCAGCAGTTACTCGGGGAGCGAGCGGTACTTC. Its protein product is CASSYSGSERYF.